This T cell receptor beta chain was identified during a study of Graves' ophthalmopathy and Graves' hyperthyroidism. Using RNA transcripts, the TCR beta CDR3 regions were amplified. A first-round RT-PCR used HTBI primers, followed by a second-round multiplex PCR. Each CDR3 protein gets one entry after TCRdb re-called the multiplex PCR reads with MiXCR. Here the sample spans about 370,000 distinct CDR3 sequences, 17% being singletons. This clonotype was detected ten times or more. What was sequenced was peripheral blood. The sequence came from an adult woman with stable Graves' hyperthyroidism.

The CDR3 region is CASSLSTVYRGRNTEAFF. CDR3 DNA sequence: TGCGCCAGCAGCTTGTCGACCGTTTACCGAGGTAGGAACACTGAAGCTTTCTTT. The chain joins TRBV5-1 to TRBJ1-1; the D is unclear. Trimming cost V 1 base and J 1 base, with 20 bases left between them. The CDR3 has 18 amino acids. Germline lookup yields CDR1 SGHRS and CDR2 YFSETQ.